This T cell receptor beta chain was recovered during a study of sequential checkpoint blockade in melanoma (dated by TCRdb to between 2018 and 2021). About the study as a whole: Using 1:1 randomization, the trial assigned patients either to first-line nivolumab followed by ipilimumab (arm A) or to ipilimumab followed by nivolumab (arm B). Maintenance nivolumab came after both trial sequences. Study-level results and caveats: The model for predicting response that combines TCR metrics with mutation burden needs to be validated in larger, independent patient cohorts.

Trimming removed 1 base from V and 6 bases from J, leaving 11 bases between the germline ends. The CDR3 goes from the cysteine to the phenylalanine over 14 residues. Solely the CDR3 DNA is kept, with 42 bases framed from the first base. In the germline V gene, CDR1 corresponds to MNHEY and CDR2 to SVGAGI. The treatment or condition tag for this specimen amounts to: randomized to nivolumab then ipilimumab (arm A) or the reverse (arm B). None of the trial patients had been given prior DNA-damaging chemotherapy. Live CD3+CD8+ cells negative for CD19 and CD56 were sorted from thawed PBMCs on a FACS Aria II flow cytometer. The samples were obtained from melanoma patients enrolled in CheckMate 064, an open-label, randomized phase II trial testing sequential checkpoint blockade. Peripheral blood mononuclear cells were obtained through leukapheresis, purified using Ficoll-Paque, and frozen in human serum containing around 9.6% DMSO. Immediately after sorting, the purity of the sorted blood CD3+CD8+ cells was confirmed to be >98%, and DNA was then extracted.

On this clone: Its antigen target is currently unknown. Qualities for individual bases were not recorded, and no much larger clone is one base off.

TCRbeta CDR3 regions were immunosequenced from genomic DNA with the immunoSEQ Assay. Before high-throughput sequencing, the genomic DNA was amplified using bias-controlled multiplex PCR. The paper's data handling went like this. To quantify the absolute abundance of each unique TCRbeta CDR3 region, the sequences were collapsed and filtered. Clonality, defined as 1 minus Pielou's evenness, was calculated using productive rearrangements only. A previously published method was used to identify clones with significantly greater frequencies in on-treatment samples than in baseline samples. The table was pulled from immuneACCESS by TCRdb, which kept in-frame rearrangements only. Such tables lose some clones; where checked, under half of the loss comes from unresolved V genes, and the rest has no known cause. V and J calls plus clone size are reproduced from that table; the DNA served to infer D and trimming. The sample table contains over 20,000 clones; only one count was recorded for 75% to 90% of them. In total, the top ten clones hold roughly 30% of the sample.

This clonotype originated in a human donor with melanoma. The chain was built from TRBV6-5 and TRBJ2-3; a weak D assignment points to TRBD1 (6 bases agree). Sample: CD8+ T cells sorted from blood (inferred from file names), taken from a patient given nivolumab and ipilimumab in sequence. Here is the DNA: TGTGCCAGCAGTTACTGGGACACCGCGGATACGCAGTATTTT. Its protein is CASSYWDTADTQYF.